This T cell receptor (beta chain) comes out of a study of blood T cells in healthy people across ages (dated by TCRdb to 2014 to 2015). Study-wide context: Template switching captured roughly one uniquely barcoded TCR beta cDNA molecule per two T cells in model experiments. The study measured age-related changes in TCR beta repertoire diversity using deep sequencing normalized with unique cDNA molecular identifiers. Four age groups were formed from the donors: young (average about 17 years), middle-aged (less than 40), aged (about 62) and long-lived (around 82). To avoid experimental bias, donors of different ages were distributed randomly across sequencing lanes. The study analyzed two additional independent replicas of 1 million unique cDNA reads from the same blood draw for two donors, one aged 18 to 29 and one aged 80 or older. What the study reported, not specific to this receptor: Observed TCR beta diversity per million T cells fell roughly linearly with age, and a significant reduction was already apparent by age approximately 40. Because the CMV infection status of the donors was unknown, age-related changes in expanded clonotypes may potentially have been confounded. The percentage of naive T cells measured by flow cytometry correlated strongly with observed TCR beta diversity. Because profiling used bulk unsorted PBMCs, naive and antigen-experienced compartments could not be compared conclusively. Total diversity estimates from one million sequenced T cells were considered lower bounds and underestimates. Compared with the aged group, more naive CD4+ T cells, fewer expanded clones and increased TCR diversity were shown by the long-lived group, suggesting age selection.

This clonotype has a handful of counts. What this receptor recognizes is not known. Base qualities are not at hand, and no much larger clone is one base apart. Library preparation was by 5' RACE. These reads were obtained on an Illumina HiSeq 2500. A second PCR of roughly 7 to 12 cycles was performed with a sample-barcoded 5' primer and a J-beta primer mix. A template-switch 5' adaptor carrying 12 random nucleotides introduced a unique molecular identifier onto each TCR beta cDNA molecule. Each sample yielded at least 3 million CDR3-containing paired-end reads. First-strand cDNA synthesis was performed from all RNA using the Mint cDNA synthesis kit, with priming by a TRBC-specific oligonucleotide. Following uracil-DNA glycosylase treatment, a first 18-cycle PCR with universal primers M1SS and BC2_uni_R was performed on all cDNA. Concerning the study's data processing: For normalization, 1 million high-quality reads, each with a distinct molecular identifier, were randomly selected from each sample. Reads sharing molecular identifiers were discarded rather than binned into consensus sequences. MiTCR, with a Q25 quality threshold and the strictest error-elimination algorithm, was used for CDR3 identification, clonotype clustering and error correction. A nonparametric unseen species model with Euler transformation was used to estimate lower-bound total TCR beta diversity. Using fastp trimming at Q25 and MiXCR clonotype assembly, TCRdb reanalyzed the public sequencing data and kept in-frame beta chains. Each entry is one CDR3 protein sequence, shown with its most common DNA and genes. The V and J calls, along with clone size, are taken from TCRdb and not from the paper's own processing. Within this sample are about 1.4 million distinct CDR3 sequences, with roughly 60% of them counted one time only. The top ten clonotypes cover under 8.5% of the sample.

The donors were some 39 Caucasian individuals from Russia, aged 6 to 90 years, who were systemically healthy. Approximately 10 milliliters of peripheral blood were collected from each donor into EDTA-treated Vacutainer tubes. Ficoll-Paque density-gradient centrifugation was used to isolate PBMCs, with at least 6 million obtained per sample. Total RNA was extracted from PBMCs with Trizol reagent, with at least 6 micrograms obtained per sample. Naive CD45RAhigh/CD27high T cell percentages were measured by flow cytometry on a PBMC aliquot from every donor. The germline V gene encodes CDR1 SGHTA and CDR2 FQGNSA. The junction shows trimming of 1 base on V and 3 bases on J, plus 13 bases between the germline ends. Taken from cysteine to phenylalanine, the CDR3 has 15 residues. Just the 45-base CDR3 DNA is kept, in frame starting at base 1.

Material: blood. The clonotype comes from a man between 18 and 29 years old in good health. The rearrangement combines TRBV7-2 with TRBJ2-7; the D gene cannot be named for sure. The CDR3 region reads CASSLGSPQYYEQYF. The DNA sequence is as follows: TGTGCCAGCAGCTTAGGGTCTCCTCAATACTACGAGCAGTACTTC.